These T cell receptor beta chains were read from a single sample in a study of shared clonotypes between healthy human individuals. Assay used: immunoSEQ multiplex PCR; TCRdb lists only in-frame clones, some missing. The profile shows fewer than 350,000 clones, 87% of them singletons. The sequenced material came from memory CD8+ T cells sorted from blood. These receptors were obtained from a young man in good health. Each CDR3 is given with its conserved first and last residue. The D gene is left open where the match is weak. Size is stated for part of the rows, as once, few or many counts, or as a class when the clone is expanded.

abundance: -
v_gene: TRBV5-1
j_gene: TRBJ2-7
d_gene: -
CDR3nt: TGCGCCAGCAGCTTGGAGGGCCCCTGGGAGCAGTACTTC
CDR3aa: CASSLEGPWEQYF

abundance: -
v_gene: TRBV12-5
j_gene: TRBJ2-7
d_gene: TRBD2
CDR3nt: TGTGCTAGTGGTTTGAGCGGGAGTAGCTCCTACGAGCAGTACTTC
CDR3aa: CASGLSGSSSYEQYF

abundance: -
v_gene: TRBV30
j_gene: TRBJ2-5
d_gene: TRBD2
CDR3nt: TGTGCCTGGAGTGTGTTAGCGGGGGAAGAGACCCAGTACTTC
CDR3aa: CAWSVLAGEETQYF

abundance: once
v_gene: TRBV29-1
j_gene: TRBJ2-2
d_gene: -
CDR3nt: TGCAGCGTTGAATCCAGGGACGGCACCGGGGAGCTGTTTTTT
CDR3aa: CSVESRDGTGELFF

abundance: -
v_gene: TRBV10-2
j_gene: TRBJ2-6
d_gene: -
CDR3nt: TGCGCCAGCAGTGGACAGGACCTGACCTCTGGGGCCAACGTCCTGACTTTC
CDR3aa: CASSGQDLTSGANVLTF

abundance: -
v_gene: TRBV9
j_gene: TRBJ2-1
d_gene: TRBD2
CDR3nt: TGTGCCAGCAGCATAACTAGCGGGAGTCCTGATGAGCAGTTCTTC
CDR3aa: CASSITSGSPDEQFF

abundance: -
v_gene: TRBV10-2
j_gene: TRBJ1-6
d_gene: TRBD1
CDR3nt: TGCGCCACCAACGAATACGGGACAGGGACATCACCCCTCCACTTT
CDR3aa: CATNEYGTGTSPLHF

abundance: -
v_gene: TRBV27
j_gene: TRBJ1-6
d_gene: -
CDR3nt: TGTGCCAGCAGTTTATTCACAGGGAGCTCCTATAATTCACCCCTCCACTTT
CDR3aa: CASSLFTGSSYNSPLHF

abundance: -
v_gene: TRBV5-6
j_gene: TRBJ1-1
d_gene: -
CDR3nt: TGTGCCAGCAGCTATCCGCTAATGAACACTGAAGCTTTCTTT
CDR3aa: CASSYPLMNTEAFF

abundance: -
v_gene: TRBV7-8
j_gene: TRBJ1-2
d_gene: -
CDR3nt: TGTGCCAGCAGCTTGAGGCTCATCTCAAGATATGGCTACACCTTC
CDR3aa: CASSLRLISRYGYTF

abundance: -
v_gene: TRBV2
j_gene: TRBJ2-5
d_gene: TRBD2
CDR3nt: TGTGCCAGCAGTCCAGACAGCGGGGTAGAGACCCAGTACTTC
CDR3aa: CASSPDSGVETQYF

abundance: -
v_gene: TRBV4-3
j_gene: TRBJ1-2
d_gene: -
CDR3nt: TGCGCCAGCAGCCAAGATTGGGCAGGGATCGGCTACACCTTC
CDR3aa: CASSQDWAGIGYTF

abundance: -
v_gene: TRBV7-6
j_gene: TRBJ2-7
d_gene: TRBD2
CDR3nt: TGTGCCAGCAGCTTAGGGCTAGCGGGAGGGTTCTCCTACGAGCAGTACTTC
CDR3aa: CASSLGLAGGFSYEQYF

abundance: -
v_gene: TRBV9
j_gene: TRBJ2-2
d_gene: -
CDR3nt: TGTGCCAGCAGCGTAGACCTCTGGTCCGGGGAGCTGTTTTTT
CDR3aa: CASSVDLWSGELFF

abundance: -
v_gene: TRBV4-3
j_gene: TRBJ2-1
d_gene: TRBD2
CDR3nt: TGCGCCAGCAGCCGTATACTAGCGGGACGCGACAATGAGCAGTTCTTC
CDR3aa: CASSRILAGRDNEQFF

abundance: -
v_gene: TRBV5-1
j_gene: TRBJ2-7
d_gene: -
CDR3nt: TGCGCCAGCAGCTTGGGGGAGAACTACGAGCAGTACTTC
CDR3aa: CASSLGENYEQYF

abundance: -
v_gene: TRBV7-8
j_gene: TRBJ2-7
d_gene: -
CDR3nt: TGTGCCAGCAGCTTATTGGGACAACTTTACGAGCAGTACTTC
CDR3aa: CASSLLGQLYEQYF

abundance: -
v_gene: TRBV19
j_gene: TRBJ2-7
d_gene: -
CDR3nt: TGTGCCAGTAGTATAGGAGGAGACCACGAGCAGTACTTC
CDR3aa: CASSIGGDHEQYF

abundance: -
v_gene: TRBV6-1
j_gene: TRBJ2-5
d_gene: -
CDR3nt: TGTGCCAGCAGTGGCCCCTTGCTGATCGAGACCCAGTACTTC
CDR3aa: CASSGPLLIETQYF

abundance: -
v_gene: TRBV20-1
j_gene: TRBJ2-7
d_gene: -
CDR3nt: TGCAGTGCTAGACCCGGCGAGCAGTACTTC
CDR3aa: CSARPGEQYF

abundance: -
v_gene: TRBV28
j_gene: TRBJ1-2
d_gene: -
CDR3nt: TGTGCCAGCAGGAGGATCAGGACGAACTATGGCTACACCTTC
CDR3aa: CASRRIRTNYGYTF

abundance: -
v_gene: TRBV10-1
j_gene: TRBJ2-7
d_gene: -
CDR3nt: TGCGCCAGCAGTGAGTTTAATGGCTCAACCTACGAGCAGTACTTC
CDR3aa: CASSEFNGSTYEQYF

abundance: -
v_gene: TRBV14
j_gene: TRBJ2-2
d_gene: TRBD2
CDR3nt: TGTGCCAGCAGCGAATGGAGGCTAGCGGGAACCGGGGAGCTGTTTTTT
CDR3aa: CASSEWRLAGTGELFF

abundance: -
v_gene: TRBV27
j_gene: TRBJ1-1
d_gene: -
CDR3nt: TGTGCCAGCAGTTGGGGCAGGGAAGCTTTCTTT
CDR3aa: CASSWGREAFF

abundance: -
v_gene: TRBV25-1
j_gene: TRBJ2-5
d_gene: -
CDR3nt: TGTGCCAGCAACTACCCGGGGGAGACCCAGTACTTC
CDR3aa: CASNYPGETQYF

abundance: -
v_gene: TRBV5-1
j_gene: TRBJ1-1
d_gene: TRBD1
CDR3nt: TGCGCCAGTTCGGACAGGGCCGATGAAGCTTTCTTT
CDR3aa: CASSDRADEAFF

abundance: -
v_gene: TRBV6-1
j_gene: TRBJ1-1
d_gene: -
CDR3nt: TGTGCCAGCAGTGAATTTATGAACACTGAAGCTTTCTTT
CDR3aa: CASSEFMNTEAFF

abundance: -
v_gene: TRBV7-9
j_gene: TRBJ2-7
d_gene: TRBD2
CDR3nt: TGTGCCAGCAGCACGGTACTAGCGGGAGTTTCCTACGAGCAGTACTTC
CDR3aa: CASSTVLAGVSYEQYF

abundance: -
v_gene: TRBV6-1
j_gene: TRBJ2-5
d_gene: -
CDR3nt: TGTGCCAGCAGTGAAGTGACAGCACGCCCACAAGAGACCCAGTACTTC
CDR3aa: CASSEVTARPQETQYF

abundance: -
v_gene: TRBV6-5
j_gene: TRBJ2-5
d_gene: TRBD1
CDR3nt: TGTGCCAGCGGCGGACAGGTAGCAGGACAAGAGACCCAGTACTTC
CDR3aa: CASGGQVAGQETQYF